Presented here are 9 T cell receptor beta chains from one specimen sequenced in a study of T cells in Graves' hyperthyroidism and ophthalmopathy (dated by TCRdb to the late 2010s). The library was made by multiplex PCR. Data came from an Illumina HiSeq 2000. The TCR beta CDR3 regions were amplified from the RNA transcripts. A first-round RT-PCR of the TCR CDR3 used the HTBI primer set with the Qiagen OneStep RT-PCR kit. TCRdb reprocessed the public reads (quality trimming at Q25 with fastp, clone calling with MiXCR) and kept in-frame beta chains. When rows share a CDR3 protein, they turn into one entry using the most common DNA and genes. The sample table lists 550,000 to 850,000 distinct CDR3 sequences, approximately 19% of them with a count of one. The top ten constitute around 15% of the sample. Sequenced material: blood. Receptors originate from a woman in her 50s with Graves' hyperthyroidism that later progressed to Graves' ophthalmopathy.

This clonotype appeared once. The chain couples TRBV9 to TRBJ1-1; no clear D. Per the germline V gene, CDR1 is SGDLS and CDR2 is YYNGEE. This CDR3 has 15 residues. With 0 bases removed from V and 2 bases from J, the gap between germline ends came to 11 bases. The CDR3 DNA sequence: TGTGCCAGCAGCGTAGTTGTGGTATTTAACACTGAAGCTTTCTTT. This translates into CASSVVVVFNTEAFF.

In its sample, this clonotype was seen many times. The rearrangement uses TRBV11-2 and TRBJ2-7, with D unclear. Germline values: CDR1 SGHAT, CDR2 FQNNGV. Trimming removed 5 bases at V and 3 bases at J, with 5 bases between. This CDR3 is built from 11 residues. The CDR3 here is CASSAHYEQYF. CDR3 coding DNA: TGTGCCAGCAGCGCTCACTACGAGCAGTACTTC. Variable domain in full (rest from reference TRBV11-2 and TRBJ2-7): EAGVAQSPRYKIIEKRQSVAFWCNPISGHATLYWYQQILGQGPKLLIQFQNNGVVDDSQLPKDRFSAERLKGVDSTLKIQPAKLEDSAVYLCASSAHYEQYFGPGTRLTVT.

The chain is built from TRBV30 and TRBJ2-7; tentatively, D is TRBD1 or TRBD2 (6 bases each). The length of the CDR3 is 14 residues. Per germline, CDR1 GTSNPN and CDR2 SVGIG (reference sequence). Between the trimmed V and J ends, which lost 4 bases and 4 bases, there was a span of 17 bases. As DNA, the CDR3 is TGTGCCTGGACCTGGAAGGGGGGTGGGTACGAGCAGTACTTC. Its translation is CAWTWKGGGYEQYF.

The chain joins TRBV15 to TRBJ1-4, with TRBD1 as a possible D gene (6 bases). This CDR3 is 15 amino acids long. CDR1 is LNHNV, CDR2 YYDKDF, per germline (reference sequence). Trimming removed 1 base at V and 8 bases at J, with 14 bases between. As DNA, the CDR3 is TGTGCCACCAGCAGAGTGAGAGAGGGGGGCGAAAAACTGTTTTTT. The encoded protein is CATSRVREGGEKLFF.

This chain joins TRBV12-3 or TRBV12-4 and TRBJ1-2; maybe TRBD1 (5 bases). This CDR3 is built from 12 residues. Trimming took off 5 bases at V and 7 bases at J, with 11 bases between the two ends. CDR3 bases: TGTGCCAGCAGTGGGGGGACGCGTGGCTACACCTTC. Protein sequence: CASSGGTRGYTF.

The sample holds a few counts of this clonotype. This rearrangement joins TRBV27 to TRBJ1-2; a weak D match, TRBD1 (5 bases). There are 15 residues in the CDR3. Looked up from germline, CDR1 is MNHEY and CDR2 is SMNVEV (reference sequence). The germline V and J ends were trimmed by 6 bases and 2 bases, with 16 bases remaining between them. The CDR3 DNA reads TGTGCCAGCAGCACTTGGACACCTGGGAACTATGGCTACACCTTC. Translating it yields CASSTWTPGNYGYTF.

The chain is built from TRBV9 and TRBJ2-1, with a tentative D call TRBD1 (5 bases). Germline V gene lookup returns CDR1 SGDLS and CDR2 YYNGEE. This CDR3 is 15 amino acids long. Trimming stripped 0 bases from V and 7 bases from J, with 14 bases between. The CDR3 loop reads CASSVADTSLNEQFF. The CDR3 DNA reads TGTGCCAGCAGCGTAGCGGACACCTCGTTAAATGAGCAGTTCTTC.

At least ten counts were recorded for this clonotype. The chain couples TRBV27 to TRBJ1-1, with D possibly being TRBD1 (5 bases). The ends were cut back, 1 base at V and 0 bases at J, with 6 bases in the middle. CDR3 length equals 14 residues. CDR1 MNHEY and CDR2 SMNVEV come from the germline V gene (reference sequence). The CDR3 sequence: CASSLWGVNTEAFF. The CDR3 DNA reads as TGTGCCAGCAGTTTATGGGGGGTGAACACTGAAGCTTTCTTT.

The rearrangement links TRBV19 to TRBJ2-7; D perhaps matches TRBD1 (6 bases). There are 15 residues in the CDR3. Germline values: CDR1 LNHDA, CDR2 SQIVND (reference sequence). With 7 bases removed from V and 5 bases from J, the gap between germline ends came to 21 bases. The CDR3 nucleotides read TGTGCCAGTACCACCCCGGGCACAGGGATGAACGAGCAGTACTTC. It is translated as CASTTPGTGMNEQYF.